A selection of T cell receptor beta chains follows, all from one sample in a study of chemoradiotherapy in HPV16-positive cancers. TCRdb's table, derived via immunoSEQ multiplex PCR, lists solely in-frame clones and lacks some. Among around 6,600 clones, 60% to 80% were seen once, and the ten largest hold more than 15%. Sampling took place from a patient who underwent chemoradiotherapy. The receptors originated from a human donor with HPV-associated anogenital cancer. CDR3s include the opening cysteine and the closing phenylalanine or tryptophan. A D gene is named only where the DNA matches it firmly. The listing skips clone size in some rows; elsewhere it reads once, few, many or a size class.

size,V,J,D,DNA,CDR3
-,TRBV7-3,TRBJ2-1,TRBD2,TGTGCCAGCAGCCCTATGGGACTAGCGGGGAAAAATGAGCAGTTCTTC,CASSPMGLAGKNEQFF
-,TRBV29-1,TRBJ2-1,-,TGCAGCGTCCCCACACGGGGCTATGAGCAGTTCTTC,CSVPTRGYEQFF
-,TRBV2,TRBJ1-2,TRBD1,TGTGCCAGCAATCAGGGGGCATCTAACTATGGCTACACCTTC,CASNQGASNYGYTF
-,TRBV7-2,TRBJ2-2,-,TGTGCCAGCAGCTTAGTGATAAGGTTCGGGGCCCTGAACACCGGGGAGCTGTTTTTT,CASSLVIRFGALNTGELFF
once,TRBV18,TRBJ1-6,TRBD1,TGTGCCAGCTCACCAACGGCAGGGGGCGGTTCGGATTCACCCCTCCACTTT,CASSPTAGGGSDSPLHF
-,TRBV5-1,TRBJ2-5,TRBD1,TGCGCCAGCAGCGTAGGGACAGGGGGAGAGACCCAGTACTTC,CASSVGTGGETQYF
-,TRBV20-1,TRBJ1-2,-,TGCAGTGTTGCCGGGCCCTATGGCTACACCTTC,CSVAGPYGYTF
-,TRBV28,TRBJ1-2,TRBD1,TGTGCCAGCACAGACAGGGTCTATGGCTACACCTTC,CASTDRVYGYTF
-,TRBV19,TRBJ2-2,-,TGTGCCAGTAGTAACAGTCGACAGTCCCTCACCGGGGAGCTGTTTTTT,CASSNSRQSLTGELFF
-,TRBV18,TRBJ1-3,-,TGTGCCAGCTCACCATCCGGAATCCACTCTGGAAACACCATATATTTT,CASSPSGIHSGNTIYF
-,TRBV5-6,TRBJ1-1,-,TGTGCCAGCAGCTTGGGGGTCAGTTGGAACACTGAAGCTTTCTTT,CASSLGVSWNTEAFF
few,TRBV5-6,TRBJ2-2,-,TGTGCCAGCAGCTTTATCGACAGTCGGGAGCTGTTTTTT,CASSFIDSRELFF
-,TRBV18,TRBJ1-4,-,TGTGCCAGCTCACAGACCTTAGCTTTTGGGAGCATGACGGTCGCAACTAATGAAAAACTGTTTTTT,CASSQTLAFGSMTVATNEKLFF
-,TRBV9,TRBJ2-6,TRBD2,TGTGCCAGCAGCGTAGTTGCTAGCGGGGCGGGAGGGGCCAACGTCCTGACTTTC,CASSVVASGAGGANVLTF
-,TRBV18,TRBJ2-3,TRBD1,TGTGCCAGCTTCCGGGACAGGGGGCAAAAGGATACGCAGTATTTT,CASFRDRGQKDTQYF
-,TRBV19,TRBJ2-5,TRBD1,TGTGCCAGTAGTATGGCCCCGACAGGGGAAGAGACCCAGTACTTC,CASSMAPTGEETQYF
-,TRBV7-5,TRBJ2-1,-,TGTGTCAGAAGCGAAGGGGTGGGGGAATACAATGAGCAGTTCTTC,CVRSEGVGEYNEQFF
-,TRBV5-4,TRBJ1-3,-,TGTGCCAGCAGCCGCGACCCCGCCGCTGGAAACACCATATATTTT,CASSRDPAAGNTIYF
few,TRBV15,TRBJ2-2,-,TGTGCCACCAGTGAGAACACCGGGGAGCTGTTTTTT,CATSENTGELFF
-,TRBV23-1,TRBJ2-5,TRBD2,TGCGCCAGCAGTCAATCCCCCTCAGATAGCGGGGGGGCGAAAGAGACCCAGTACTTC,CASSQSPSDSGGAKETQYF
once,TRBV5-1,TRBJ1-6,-,TGCGCCAGCAGCTTGGGGATTACGGTATATTCACCCCTCCACTTT,CASSLGITVYSPLHF
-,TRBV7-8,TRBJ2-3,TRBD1,TGTGCCAGCAGGCCCAGGATAGGGACAGGGTGGAACACAGATACGCAGTATTTT,CASRPRIGTGWNTDTQYF
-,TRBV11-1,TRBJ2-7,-,TGTGCCAGCAGCTTAAGGGGCGGGGGCGCCTACGAGCAGTACTTC,CASSLRGGGAYEQYF
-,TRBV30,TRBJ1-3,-,TGTGCCTGGAGCGTTCTTCGGGGGGACACCATATATTTT,CAWSVLRGDTIYF
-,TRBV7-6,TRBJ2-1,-,TGTGCCAGCAGCTTAGATCCCAATTACAATGAGCAGTTCTTC,CASSLDPNYNEQFF
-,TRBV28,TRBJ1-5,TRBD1,TGTGCCAGCAGTGAATGGACAGGGGGGGAACAGCCCCAGCATTTT,CASSEWTGGEQPQHF
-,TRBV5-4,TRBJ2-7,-,TGTGCCAGCAGCATCGACGGGTTCGTATACGAGCAGTACTTC,CASSIDGFVYEQYF
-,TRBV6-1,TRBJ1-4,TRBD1,TGTGCCAGCAGGACCGGGACAGAGTATGAAAAACTGTTTTTT,CASRTGTEYEKLFF
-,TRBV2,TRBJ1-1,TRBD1,TGTGCCAGCAGGGGACAGGGAGATGAGGGAGCTTTCTTT,CASRGQGDEGAFF
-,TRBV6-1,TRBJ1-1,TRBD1,TGTGCCAGCAGTGAAGTTGGGACAGGGGAAGCTTTCTTT,CASSEVGTGEAFF
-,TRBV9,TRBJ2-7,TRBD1,TGTGCCAGCAGCCCACAGGACAGGGGGGGTGAGCAGTACTTC,CASSPQDRGGEQYF
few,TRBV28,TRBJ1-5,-,TGTGCCACCGTTCGTCTTAGCAATCAGCCCCAGCATTTT,CATVRLSNQPQHF
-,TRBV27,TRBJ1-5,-,TGTGCCAGCAGTTTTATACCCCCGGGTAATCAGCCCCAGCATTTT,CASSFIPPGNQPQHF
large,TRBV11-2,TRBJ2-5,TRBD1,TGTGCCAGCAGCTTAGTCGACAGGGGGAAGACCCAGTACTTC,CASSLVDRGKTQYF
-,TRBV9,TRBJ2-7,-,TGTGCCAGCAGCTCCGGACCCGGGCCCTCCTACGAGCAGTACTTC,CASSSGPGPSYEQYF
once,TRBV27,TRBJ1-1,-,TGTGCCAGCAGTTCAGGGTTCGGGGCTGAAGCTTTCTTT,CASSSGFGAEAFF
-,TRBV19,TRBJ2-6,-,TGTGCCAGTGATACAGGGTATGGGGCCAACGTCCTGACTTTC,CASDTGYGANVLTF
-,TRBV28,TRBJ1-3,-,TGTGCCAGCAGGCAGGGTGCTGGAAACACCATATATTTT,CASRQGAGNTIYF
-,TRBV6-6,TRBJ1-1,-,TGTGCCAGCAGTTTTACAGGGTCTGAAGCTTTCTTT,CASSFTGSEAFF
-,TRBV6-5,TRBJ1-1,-,TGTGCCAGCCGCGGACCTGCGGAAGCTTTCTTT,CASRGPAEAFF
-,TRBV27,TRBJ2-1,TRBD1,TGTGCCAGCAGTCGGGACAGTATGTACAATGAGCAGTTCTTC,CASSRDSMYNEQFF
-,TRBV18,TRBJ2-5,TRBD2,TGTGCCAGCTCACCACCGGAGGACACGGGGGGGACCCAGTACTTC,CASSPPEDTGGTQYF
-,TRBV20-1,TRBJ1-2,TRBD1,TGCAGTGCTACCACAGGGGACTACACCTTC,CSATTGDYTF
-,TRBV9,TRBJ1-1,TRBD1,TGTGCCAGCAGCGCCCGACAGGGATCGATGGCTTTCTTT,CASSARQGSMAFF
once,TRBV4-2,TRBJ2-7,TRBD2,TGTGCCAGCAGCCAAGATCGGGCTAGCGGGGGGGACTCCTACGAGCAGTACTTC,CASSQDRASGGDSYEQYF
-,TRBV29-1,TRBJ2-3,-,TGCAGCGTTGAAGATTTGACGCGAGATACGCAGTATTTT,CSVEDLTRDTQYF
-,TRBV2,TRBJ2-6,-,TGTGCCAGCATTGCCTATCTTGGGTTCTCCGGGGCCAACGTCCTGACTTTC,CASIAYLGFSGANVLTF